Listed below are T cell receptor beta chains from one sample, sequenced in a study of blood T cell repertoires in COVID-19. Profiled with immunoSEQ multiplex PCR; TCRdb holds only in-frame clones, not every one. The profile shows some 460,000 clones, approximately 90% of them singletons. The sequenced material came from peripheral blood. Receptors originate from a woman in her 30s with acute or convalescent COVID-19. The CDR3 runs from the conserved cysteine through the conserved F or W. The order of the fields is D gene, clone size, V gene, J gene, CDR3 protein, CDR3 DNA. D genes are given only for firm matches. Not all rows give a size; the values are once, few, many and, for expanded clones, a class.

D: .; size: once; V: TRBV5-4; J: TRBJ1-3; CDR3: CASSLAGSGNTIYF; DNA: TGTGCCAGCAGCTTGGCGGGATCTGGAAACACCATATATTTT
D: .; size: .; V: TRBV6-4; J: TRBJ2-7; CDR3: CASSEWWQIYEQYF; DNA: TGTGCCAGCAGTGAATGGTGGCAGATCTACGAGCAGTACTTC
D: .; size: few; V: TRBV7-2; J: TRBJ1-3; CDR3: CASSFSGLSSGNTIYF; DNA: TGTGCCAGCAGCTTCTCGGGGTTAAGCTCTGGAAACACCATATATTTT
D: TRBD1; size: .; V: TRBV11-3; J: TRBJ1-5; CDR3: CASSLGSTGAAVGNQPQHF; DNA: TGTGCCAGCAGCTTAGGGTCGACAGGGGCGGCCGTGGGCAATCAGCCCCAGCATTTT
D: .; size: .; V: TRBV6-5; J: TRBJ2-1; CDR3: CASSYSGGLNNEQFF; DNA: TGTGCCAGCAGTTACTCTGGGGGACTCAACAATGAGCAGTTCTTC
D: .; size: .; V: TRBV28; J: TRBJ1-1; CDR3: CASSSILQGTNTEAFF; DNA: TGTGCCAGCAGTTCAATCTTACAGGGTACGAACACTGAAGCTTTCTTT
D: .; size: .; V: TRBV5-1; J: TRBJ1-6; CDR3: CASSLETRQGNSPLHF; DNA: TGCGCCAGCAGCTTGGAGACTCGGCAGGGCAATTCACCCCTCCACTTT
D: .; size: .; V: TRBV5-1; J: TRBJ2-5; CDR3: CASSLASLAQETQYF; DNA: TGCGCCAGCAGCTTGGCAAGCCTAGCCCAAGAGACCCAGTACTTC
D: TRBD2; size: .; V: TRBV6-5; J: TRBJ2-5; CDR3: CASSPRGGPGKTQYF; DNA: TGTGCCAGCAGCCCCCGGGGGGGCCCGGGGAAGACCCAGTACTTC
D: .; size: .; V: TRBV6-1; J: TRBJ1-5; CDR3: CASRERSGARHQPQHF; DNA: TGTGCCAGCAGGGAAAGATCTGGAGCGCGCCATCAGCCCCAGCATTTT
D: TRBD1; size: once; V: TRBV9; J: TRBJ2-2; CDR3: CASSVRTGGQNTGELFF; DNA: TGTGCCAGCAGCGTCAGGACAGGGGGCCAAAACACCGGGGAGCTGTTTTTT
D: TRBD2; size: .; V: TRBV11-2; J: TRBJ2-7; CDR3: CASSLAGGHEQYF; DNA: TGTGCCAGCAGCTTAGCGGGGGGGCACGAGCAGTACTTC
D: .; size: .; V: TRBV5-4; J: TRBJ2-7; CDR3: CASSLGQDSYEQYF; DNA: TGTGCCAGCAGCTTGGGACAGGACTCCTACGAGCAGTACTTC
D: TRBD2; size: once; V: TRBV5-6; J: TRBJ2-7; CDR3: CASSPTSGGAYEQYF; DNA: TGTGCCAGCAGCCCCACTAGCGGGGGGGCCTACGAGCAGTACTTC
D: TRBD1; size: .; V: TRBV5-1; J: TRBJ1-3; CDR3: CASSSDRGKPGNTIYF; DNA: TGCGCCAGCAGCTCCGACAGGGGAAAGCCTGGAAACACCATATATTTT
D: .; size: once; V: TRBV5-8; J: TRBJ2-7; CDR3: CASSSLGSGGTYEQYF; DNA: TGTGCCAGCAGCTCCCTAGGCTCAGGAGGGACCTACGAGCAGTACTTC
D: TRBD1; size: few; V: TRBV5-4; J: TRBJ2-4; CDR3: CASSLDRGNIQYF; DNA: TGTGCCAGCAGCTTGGACAGGGGAAACATTCAGTACTTC
D: .; size: .; V: TRBV7-9; J: TRBJ2-5; CDR3: CASSARGQEMGETQYF; DNA: TGTGCCAGCAGCGCGCGAGGGCAGGAGATGGGAGAGACCCAGTACTTC
D: TRBD2; size: .; V: TRBV5-1; J: TRBJ2-3; CDR3: CASSFRGGDRSTDTQYF; DNA: TGCGCCAGCAGCTTTCGCGGGGGGGATAGGAGCACAGATACGCAGTATTTT
D: .; size: .; V: TRBV7-8; J: TRBJ2-3; CDR3: CASSPTTGTYTDTQYF; DNA: TGTGCCAGCAGCCCTACTACGGGGACTTACACAGATACGCAGTATTTT
D: .; size: .; V: TRBV2; J: TRBJ1-1; CDR3: CASRRTAMNTEAFF; DNA: TGTGCCAGCAGAAGGACAGCAATGAACACTGAAGCTTTCTTT
D: TRBD2; size: .; V: TRBV2; J: TRBJ2-5; CDR3: CASSDRGLAGVGTQYF; DNA: TGTGCCAGCAGTGATAGGGGACTAGCGGGGGTGGGGACCCAGTACTTC
D: .; size: .; V: TRBV19; J: TRBJ2-1; CDR3: CASSIRDIVNNEQFF; DNA: TGTGCCAGTAGTATCCGGGACATCGTTAACAATGAGCAGTTCTTC
D: TRBD1; size: .; V: TRBV7-3; J: TRBJ2-1; CDR3: CASSSGQGSSYNEQFF; DNA: TGTGCCAGCAGCTCGGGACAGGGGAGCTCCTACAATGAGCAGTTCTTC
D: TRBD1; size: .; V: TRBV9; J: TRBJ2-1; CDR3: CASSSRPETGVRNNEQFF; DNA: TGTGCCAGCAGCTCCCGTCCCGAGACAGGGGTTAGGAACAATGAGCAGTTCTTC
D: .; size: .; V: TRBV6-5; J: TRBJ2-3; CDR3: CASSFSPSLLTDTQYF; DNA: TGTGCCAGCAGTTTTAGCCCTTCGCTTCTCACAGATACGCAGTATTTT
D: .; size: .; V: TRBV5-1; J: TRBJ1-6; CDR3: CASSPYRAGNSPLHF; DNA: TGCGCCAGCAGCCCATACAGGGCCGGCAATTCACCCCTCCACTTT
D: .; size: .; V: TRBV5-1; J: TRBJ2-6; CDR3: CASSLVSGATGANVLTF; DNA: TGCGCCAGCAGCTTGGTTTCGGGTGCTACTGGGGCCAACGTCCTGACTTTC
D: .; size: few; V: TRBV18; J: TRBJ1-1; CDR3: CASSADMNTEAFF; DNA: TGTGCCAGCTCAGCGGACATGAACACTGAAGCTTTCTTT
D: TRBD2; size: .; V: TRBV4-1; J: TRBJ2-5; CDR3: CASSQALAGEKETQYF; DNA: TGCGCCAGCAGCCAAGCGCTAGCGGGGGAAAAAGAGACCCAGTACTTC
D: .; size: .; V: TRBV5-6; J: TRBJ2-5; CDR3: CASSSYDSTQYF; DNA: TGTGCCAGCAGCTCCTACGACAGTACCCAGTACTTC
D: TRBD1; size: once; V: TRBV4-2; J: TRBJ1-2; CDR3: CASSLLIIRDREGYGYTF; DNA: TGTGCCAGCAGCCTCCTAATAATCCGGGACAGGGAGGGCTATGGCTACACCTTC
D: .; size: .; V: TRBV9; J: TRBJ2-7; CDR3: CASSPWAGADYEQYF; DNA: TGTGCCAGCAGCCCATGGGCAGGGGCCGACTACGAGCAGTACTTC
D: TRBD1; size: once; V: TRBV3-1/TRBV3-2; J: TRBJ2-7; CDR3: CASSLSSARTGPSYEQYF; DNA: TGTGCCAGCAGCCTGAGCTCGGCCCGGACAGGCCCCTCCTACGAGCAGTACTTC
D: .; size: once; V: TRBV30; J: TRBJ2-2; CDR3: CAWSAGDTGELFF; DNA: TGTGCCTGGAGTGCGGGGGATACCGGGGAGCTGTTTTTT
D: .; size: .; V: TRBV4-1; J: TRBJ2-3; CDR3: CASSQRGGLSTDTQYF; DNA: TGCGCCAGCAGCCAAAGGGGAGGACTAAGCACAGATACGCAGTATTTT
D: .; size: once; V: TRBV4-1; J: TRBJ2-1; CDR3: CASSQEFPGGYNEQFF; DNA: TGCGCCAGCAGCCAAGAGTTCCCTGGGGGGTACAATGAGCAGTTCTTC